Listed below are T cell receptor beta chains from one sample, sequenced in a study of vaccination effects on CD4 cells after COVID-19. The antigens these receptors bind are not known. TCRdb's copy holds only in-frame clones and misses some; the assay was immunoSEQ multiplex PCR. Here the sample spans around 41,000 clones, roughly 80% being singletons. Material: CD4+ T cells from PBMCs cultured without peptide, obtained before COVID-19 vaccination. Source of these receptors: a human donor who received a COVID-19 vaccine. Both conserved end residues are part of each CDR3. The order of the fields is clone size, J gene, V gene, D gene, CDR3 DNA, CDR3 protein. The D gene is left open where the match is weak. Expanded clones get a size class; other rows say once, few or many, or leave the size out.

size: .; J: TRBJ2-5; V: TRBV4-2; D: .; DNA: TGTGCCAGCAGCCAGACCTTGGGCCTCTGGGAGACCCAGTACTTC; CDR3: CASSQTLGLWETQYF
size: .; J: TRBJ1-5; V: TRBV7-2; D: .; DNA: TGTGCCAGCAGCTTTCTTGGCAATCAGCCCCAGCATTTT; CDR3: CASSFLGNQPQHF
size: .; J: TRBJ1-1; V: TRBV20-1; D: .; DNA: TGCAGTGCTACAAACAGGGTCGAAGCTTTCTTT; CDR3: CSATNRVEAFF
size: .; J: TRBJ2-1; V: TRBV7-2; D: .; DNA: TGTGCCAGCAGCCCCCGGAGGTCGAATGAGCAGTTCTTC; CDR3: CASSPRRSNEQFF
size: few; J: TRBJ1-1; V: TRBV19; D: .; DNA: TGTGCCAGTAGTATGTTGGGCACTGAAGCTTTCTTT; CDR3: CASSMLGTEAFF
size: .; J: TRBJ1-2; V: TRBV5-8; D: .; DNA: TGTGCCAGCAGCCCGGACAGAGTCTATGGCTACACCTTC; CDR3: CASSPDRVYGYTF
size: .; J: TRBJ1-5; V: TRBV18; D: TRBD1; DNA: TGTGCCAGCTCACCTGAGGGGGCTCGTCAGCCCCAGCATTTT; CDR3: CASSPEGARQPQHF
size: .; J: TRBJ2-5; V: TRBV3-1/TRBV3-2; D: .; DNA: TGTGCCAGCAGCTTACGCGACATGCCAGAGACCCAGTACTTC; CDR3: CASSLRDMPETQYF
size: .; J: TRBJ1-1; V: TRBV18; D: .; DNA: TGTGCCAGCTCGGCGACCCAGAACACTGAAGCTTTCTTT; CDR3: CASSATQNTEAFF
size: .; J: TRBJ2-5; V: TRBV5-6; D: TRBD1; DNA: TGTGCCAGCAGCCTCAACAGGGGGCGCGATCAGACCCAGTACTTC; CDR3: CASSLNRGRDQTQYF
size: once; J: TRBJ2-4; V: TRBV3-1/TRBV3-2; D: .; DNA: TGTGCCAGCAGCCAAGTAGGGCTAGCCAAAAACATTCAGTACTTC; CDR3: CASSQVGLAKNIQYF
size: .; J: TRBJ1-2; V: TRBV14; D: .; DNA: TGTGCCAGCAGCCACACCCCCGGTCTCTTTAGGGCCTATGGCTACACCTTC; CDR3: CASSHTPGLFRAYGYTF
size: once; J: TRBJ1-5; V: TRBV18; D: .; DNA: TGTGCCAGCTCACCCCAGACTGGTAATCAGCCCCAGCATTTT; CDR3: CASSPQTGNQPQHF
size: .; J: TRBJ2-2; V: TRBV23-1; D: TRBD1; DNA: TGCGCCAGCAGTCAAGAGGGGCAGGGGGCTAAAGGGGAGCTGTTTTTT; CDR3: CASSQEGQGAKGELFF
size: .; J: TRBJ1-6; V: TRBV30; D: TRBD1; DNA: TGTGCCTCGGCGGCAGGGGGGCCCTCACCCCTCCACTTT; CDR3: CASAAGGPSPLHF
size: .; J: TRBJ2-3; V: TRBV7-9; D: .; DNA: TGTGCCAGCAGCCTCCCCGGGGCCCCAGATACGCAGTATTTT; CDR3: CASSLPGAPDTQYF
size: .; J: TRBJ1-3; V: TRBV5-6; D: .; DNA: TGTGCCAGCAGCTTCGGATCCGGAAACACCATATATTTT; CDR3: CASSFGSGNTIYF
size: .; J: TRBJ1-6; V: TRBV6-5; D: TRBD1; DNA: TGTGCCAGCAGTTACCCGGACAGGGCCTCACCCCTCCACTTT; CDR3: CASSYPDRASPLHF
size: few; J: TRBJ1-1; V: TRBV6-1; D: .; DNA: TGTGCCAGCAGTGAGGCGGACAGCCGTGGTGAAGCTTTCTTT; CDR3: CASSEADSRGEAFF
size: .; J: TRBJ2-5; V: TRBV5-1; D: TRBD2; DNA: TGCGCCAGCAGCCGGGGAGGGGTTGGGGAGACCCAGTACTTC; CDR3: CASSRGGVGETQYF
size: few; J: TRBJ1-4; V: TRBV19; D: .; DNA: TGTGCCAGCGGACTTTTGAATGAAAAACTGTTTTTT; CDR3: CASGLLNEKLFF
size: .; J: TRBJ1-2; V: TRBV6-5; D: .; DNA: TGTGCCAGCATGCACAGGACAAACGGCTACACCTTC; CDR3: CASMHRTNGYTF
size: .; J: TRBJ1-4; V: TRBV19; D: .; DNA: TGTGCCAGCACAAAGGGGACATTAGGAGAAAAACTGTTTTTT; CDR3: CASTKGTLGEKLFF
size: .; J: TRBJ1-4; V: TRBV30; D: .; DNA: TGTGCCTGGAGTCGCGACAGTAATGAAAAACTGTTTTTT; CDR3: CAWSRDSNEKLFF
size: .; J: TRBJ1-4; V: TRBV25-1; D: .; DNA: TGTGCCAGCAGGCAAGGATGGGGGGCGACATCTAATGAAAAACTGTTTTTT; CDR3: CASRQGWGATSNEKLFF
size: .; J: TRBJ1-3; V: TRBV19; D: .; DNA: TGTGCCAGTAGTGTAAACTCCTTCTCTGGAAACACCATATATTTT; CDR3: CASSVNSFSGNTIYF
size: .; J: TRBJ2-2; V: TRBV24-1; D: .; DNA: TGTGCCACCGGAACCCCTACGAACACCGGGGAGCTGTTTTTT; CDR3: CATGTPTNTGELFF
size: .; J: TRBJ2-4; V: TRBV28; D: .; DNA: TGTGCCAGCAGTCCCCCGGGACTAGCCAAAAACATTCAGTACTTC; CDR3: CASSPPGLAKNIQYF
size: .; J: TRBJ1-5; V: TRBV15; D: .; DNA: TGTGCCACCAGCAGATACTCTGAGCCCCAGCATTTT; CDR3: CATSRYSEPQHF
size: .; J: TRBJ1-6; V: TRBV18; D: .; DNA: TGTGCCAGCTCAGGGGCCCACAATTCACCCCTCCACTTT; CDR3: CASSGAHNSPLHF
size: .; J: TRBJ1-5; V: TRBV5-1; D: .; DNA: TGCGCCAGCAGCCTAGATGGGGGAACCAATCAGCCCCAGCATTTT; CDR3: CASSLDGGTNQPQHF
size: once; J: TRBJ2-3; V: TRBV18; D: .; DNA: TGTGCCAGCTCACCACCCTCTTCCAGGGACGACACAGATACGCAGTATTTT; CDR3: CASSPPSSRDDTDTQYF
size: few; J: TRBJ1-2; V: TRBV10-3; D: .; DNA: TGTGCCATCAGTGAGGCTGGGGAAGGCTACACCTTC; CDR3: CAISEAGEGYTF
size: .; J: TRBJ2-5; V: TRBV29-1; D: TRBD2; DNA: TGCAGCGTTGGAGTCGGGGGGGGGACCCAAGAGACCCAGTACTTC; CDR3: CSVGVGGGTQETQYF
size: .; J: TRBJ1-1; V: TRBV6-5; D: .; DNA: TGTGCCAGCAGTTACCAGGGTGAAGCTTTCTTT; CDR3: CASSYQGEAFF
size: .; J: TRBJ2-2; V: TRBV11-1; D: .; DNA: TGTGCCAGCAGCTTAGTAGTTGGGCGGGACACCGGGGAGCTGTTTTTT; CDR3: CASSLVVGRDTGELFF
size: .; J: TRBJ1-1; V: TRBV5-5; D: .; DNA: TGTGCCAGCAGCTTGGATTGGAACACTGAAGCTTTCTTT; CDR3: CASSLDWNTEAFF
size: few; J: TRBJ1-5; V: TRBV5-6; D: .; DNA: TGTGCCAGCAGCTTGGCCCAGAATCAGCCCCAGCATTTT; CDR3: CASSLAQNQPQHF